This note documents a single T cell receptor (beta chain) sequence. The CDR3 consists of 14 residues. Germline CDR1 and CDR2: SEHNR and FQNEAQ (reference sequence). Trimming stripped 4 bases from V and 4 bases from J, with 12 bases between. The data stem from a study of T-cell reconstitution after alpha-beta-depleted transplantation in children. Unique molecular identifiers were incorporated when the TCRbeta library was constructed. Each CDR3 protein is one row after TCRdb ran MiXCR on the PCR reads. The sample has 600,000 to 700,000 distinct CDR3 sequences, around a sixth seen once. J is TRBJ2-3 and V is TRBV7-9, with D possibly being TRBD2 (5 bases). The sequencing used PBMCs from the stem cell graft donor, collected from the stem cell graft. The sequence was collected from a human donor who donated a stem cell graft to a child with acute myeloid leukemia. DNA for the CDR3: TGTGCCAGCAGCTCTACGGGGTTGCCAGATACGCAGTATTTT. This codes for CASSSTGLPDTQYF.